This T cell receptor (beta chain) was sequenced during a study of T cell responses to AZD1222 COVID-19 vaccine. The study, taken as a whole, reports: A rise in Spike-specific TCR breadth and depth followed two AZD1222 doses.

CDR1 is SEHNR, CDR2 FQNEAQ, per germline (reference sequence). Losses at the gene ends were 6 bases for V and 0 bases for J; bases not matched to a gene: 5. The CDR3 runs 15 residues. Note on this clone: The antigen is undetermined.

Repertoires were generated with immunoSEQ multiplex PCR, while TCRdb's copy carries only in-frame clones and drops some. The sample includes about 160,000 clones, 92% of them seen just once. The chain links TRBV7-9 to TRBJ1-3, with 7 bases that match TRBD1. This TCR was sampled from an adult in good health. The material was peripheral blood, obtained on day 0 of MenACWY control vaccination. This CDR3 reads CASRLGTVSGNTIYF. The CDR3 bases are TGTGCCAGCAGACTCGGGACAGTCTCTGGAAACACCATATATTTT.